One sample yielded the 18 T cell receptor beta chains listed below, sequenced in a study of vaccination and CD4 T cells after COVID-19. Researchers used the Oncomine TCR Beta short-read assay to sequence DNA from cultured CD4+ T cells. TCRdb ran MiXCR on the PCR reads and lists one entry per CDR3 protein. The sample contains just under 20,000 distinct CDR3 sequences, about 61% of which appear only once. Described treatment: roughly 10-day PBMC culture with coronavirus spike peptide pools or control peptides (ViraFEST assay). For these receptors, no antigen is known. The specimen was CD4+ T cells from blood, cultured in vitro. Receptor source: a human donor who had recovered from COVID-19.

The chain uses TRBV6-1 and TRBJ2-4; 8 nucleotides line up with TRBD1. V shed 6 bases and J 7 bases; nucleotides not matched to a gene: 11. The CDR3 is 15 residues long. Germline loops: CDR1 MNHNS, CDR2 SASEGT. The CDR3 loop reads CASSSQGALVNIQYF. The CDR3 DNA reads as TGTGCCAGCAGCTCTCAGGGGGCGTTGGTGAACATTCAGTACTTC.

This clonotype showed up just a few times. The chain joins TRBV6-1 to TRBJ1-6, with 11 bases that match TRBD1. Germline V CDR1 and CDR2: MNHNS, SASEGT. The CDR3 is made up of 17 amino acids. Trimming at V came to 7 bases and at J to 3 bases, leaving 8 bases not matched to a gene. The CDR3 region is CASNPTGTGGYNSPLHF. CDR3 nucleotides: TGTGCCAGCAACCCTACCGGGACAGGGGGCTATAATTCACCCCTCCACTTT.

The sample holds a few counts of this clonotype. This chain connects TRBV5-1 to TRBJ2-3, with 8 bases fitting TRBD2. Germline-derived CDR1 and CDR2 are SGHRS and YFSETQ. V trimming: 0 bases; J trimming: 2 bases; junction bases outside the gene matches: 2. The CDR3 totals 15 residues. CDR3 in DNA: TGCGCCAGCAGCTTGGGCGGGAGGAACACAGATACGCAGTATTTT. Translation gives CASSLGGRNTDTQYF.

The chain couples TRBV7-2 to TRBJ1-4; D is possibly TRBD1 (6 bases). Per the germline V gene, CDR1 is SGHTA and CDR2 is FQGNSA. The V gene lost 5 bases and the J gene lost 2 bases, with 21 bases spanning the gap. This CDR3 is built from 18 residues. The CDR3 nucleotides read TGTGCCAGCAGCCTAAGGCCCGGGACACTGGGGACTAATGAAAAACTGTTTTTT. It codes for CASSLRPGTLGTNEKLFF. Together with reference TRBV7-2 and TRBJ1-4, the CDR3 gives the full variable domain: GAGVSQSPSNKVTEKGKDVELRCDPISGHTALYWYRQSLGQGLEFLIYFQGNSAPDKSGLPSDRFSAERTGGSVSTLTIQRTQQEDSAVYLCASSLRPGTLGTNEKLFFGSGTQLSVL.

This clonotype was seen a handful of times. This rearrangement joins TRBV28 to TRBJ2-4; D ambiguous. Germline V lookup: CDR1 MDHEN, CDR2 SYDVKM. CDR3 length: 14 residues. Trimming took off 6 bases at V and 0 bases at J, with 9 bases between the two ends. In nucleotides, the CDR3 is TGTGCCAGCAGAAAGAGGCTAGCCAAAAACATTCAGTACTTC. The encoded protein is CASRKRLAKNIQYF.

The chain joins TRBV6-4 to TRBJ1-5; weak D call: TRBD1 (5 bases). The CDR3 length is 15 residues. V was pared by 5 bases and J by 7 bases, with 18 bases between. Germline CDR1 and CDR2: MRHNA and SNTAGT. The CDR3, as DNA: TGTGCCAGCAGTACCTCAGGACAATCGGGGCAGCCCCAGCATTTT. Translated, it gives CASSTSGQSGQPQHF.

The chain carries TRBV15 and TRBJ1-4; no clear D gene. The CDR3 runs to 14 residues. Deletions cut 1 base from V and 8 bases from J, with 11 bases between. CDR1 is LNHNV and CDR2 is YYDKDF in the germline V gene (reference sequence). The CDR3 loop is CATSRGQVGEKLFF. DNA for the CDR3: TGTGCCACCAGCAGAGGGCAAGTAGGGGAAAAACTGTTTTTT.

The chain employs TRBV30 and TRBJ1-6, with a tentative D call TRBD1 (5 bases). Trimming took 4 bases from V and 6 from J, leaving 10 bases between them. This CDR3 is built from 13 residues. The germline CDR1 and CDR2 sequences are GTSNPN and SVGIG (reference sequence). The CDR3 coding sequence is TGTGCCTGGAACAGGTGGGCTAATTCACCCCTCCACTTT. Its translation: CAWNRWANSPLHF.

Only a few counts were recorded for this clonotype. The chain recombines TRBV24-1 with TRBJ1-1; the D is unclear. The germline CDR1 and CDR2 sequences are KGHDR and SFDVKD. The CDR3 runs to 13 residues. V dropped 1 base and J dropped 2 bases, with 4 bases sitting between them. The CDR3 DNA sequence: TGTGCCACCAGTGATTTCCCTAACACTGAAGCTTTCTTT. Translated: CATSDFPNTEAFF.

The J gene is TRBJ2-4, the V gene TRBV2; D perhaps matches TRBD1 (6 bases). The CDR3 consists of 15 residues. From germline, CDR1 is SNHLY and CDR2 FYNNEI. V dropped 6 bases and J dropped 1 base, with 13 bases sitting between them. The CDR3 loop is CASSPDQGAKNIQYF. CDR3 nucleotides: TGTGCCAGCAGCCCAGATCAGGGGGCCAAAAACATTCAGTACTTC.

The V gene is TRBV28, the J gene TRBJ1-5, with D possibly TRBD1 on 6 matching bases. Germline V gene lookup returns CDR1 MDHEN and CDR2 SYDVKM. The CDR3 consists of 15 residues. The V gene lost 5 bases and the J gene lost 2 bases, with 13 bases spanning the gap. The CDR3 loop is CASSDTGWGNQPQHF. The DNA of the CDR3 is TGTGCCAGCAGTGATACAGGGTGGGGCAATCAGCCCCAGCATTTT.

The chain links TRBV6-1 to TRBJ2-3; perhaps TRBD2 as D (6 bases). CDR3 length: 11 amino acids. Per the germline V gene, CDR1 is MNHNS and CDR2 is SASEGT. The V gene lost 8 bases and the J gene lost 7 bases, with 10 bases spanning the gap. The CDR3 loop reads CASSSGHTQYF. Written as DNA, the CDR3 is TGTGCCAGCTCGAGCGGGCATACGCAGTATTTT.

This rearrangement joins TRBV12-3 or TRBV12-4 to TRBJ2-2; D might be TRBD1 (5 bases). V lost 6 bases and J 6 bases, leaving 14 bases between the germline ends. The CDR3 is 14 residues long. The CDR3 DNA follows: TGTGCCAGCAGATATACAGGAGTGGCCGGGGAGCTGTTTTTT. Amino acids: CASRYTGVAGELFF.

V gene TRBV6-1 combines with J gene TRBJ1-3; 8 bases match TRBD1. CDR1 and CDR2 from the germline V gene are MNHNS and SASEGT. V shed 5 bases and J 0 bases; nucleotides not matched to a gene: 3. The CDR3 loop spans 15 amino acids. The CDR3 loop reads CASSPDRGSGNTIYF. Here the CDR3 DNA reads TGTGCCAGCAGTCCAGACAGGGGCTCTGGAAACACCATATATTTT.

V and J are TRBV19 and TRBJ2-4; D call uncertain. The ends were cut back, 3 bases at V and 1 base at J, with 13 bases in the middle. Per the germline V gene, CDR1 is LNHDA and CDR2 is SQIVND (reference sequence). The CDR3 is made up of 16 amino acids. The DNA of the CDR3 is TGTGCCAGTAGTATCCTCACACCTACGGCCAAAAACATTCAGTACTTC. This codes for CASSILTPTAKNIQYF.

V usage is TRBV20-1 and J usage is TRBJ2-2, with D possibly being TRBD2 (6 bases). The CDR3 length is 14 residues. V gave up 1 base and J gave up 6 bases, with 12 bases separating them. Per the germline V gene, CDR1 is DFQATT and CDR2 is SNEGSKA (reference sequence). DNA for the CDR3: TGCAGTGCTAGAGGACAGACTAGATCCGGGGAGCTGTTTTTT. It specifies CSARGQTRSGELFF.

This chain links TRBV5-8 with TRBJ2-7; 7 bases line up with TRBD1. V was clipped by 4 bases and J by 3 bases; unmatched bases: 7. From germline, CDR1 is SGHTS and CDR2 YDEGEE. The CDR3 contains 14 residues. The CDR3 DNA is TGTGCCAGCAGCAGAAGACAGGGAAGCTACGAGCAGTACTTC. It specifies CASSRRQGSYEQYF.

This clonotype was counted once. V usage is TRBV7-9 and J usage is TRBJ2-7; D is undetermined. The germline gives CDR1 SEHNR, CDR2 FQNEAQ (reference sequence). The CDR3 has 14 amino acids. V was cut by 5 bases and J by 5 bases, with 16 bases left in between. The DNA for the CDR3 is TGTGCCAGCAGCCTACGGGCCTTTTTGGACGAGCAGTACTTC. Its translation: CASSLRAFLDEQYF.